These 19 T cell receptor beta chains share one sample of origin, sequenced in a study of blood T cells in healthy people across ages. Primers used in a second PCR of roughly 7 to 11 cycles were a sample-barcoded 5' primer and a J-beta primer mix. TCRdb re-analysed the 5' RACE reads in MiXCR, keeping a single row per CDR3 protein. The sample records 650,000 to 700,000 distinct CDR3 sequences, over 40% being singletons. Input material: blood. Every receptor here comes from a woman of 80 years or more in good health.

The gene calls are TRBV7-2 and TRBJ1-4, with 9 nucleotides matching TRBD1. This CDR3 is 14 amino acids long. Per the germline V gene, CDR1 is SGHTA and CDR2 is FQGNSA. J was trimmed by 10 bases and V by 5 bases; bases with no gene match: 8. The CDR3 sequence is CASSRTGEGGKLFF. CDR3 coding DNA: TGTGCCAGCAGCCGGACAGGGGAGGGAGGAAAACTGTTTTTT.

The chain carries TRBV9 and TRBJ1-2; tentatively, D is TRBD1 (5 bases). CDR1 and CDR2 (germline): SGDLS, YYNGEE. Deletions cut 0 bases from V and 6 bases from J, with 12 bases between. The CDR3 spans 14 residues. The chain's CDR3 is CASSVVAGADGYTF. CDR3 in DNA: TGTGCCAGCAGCGTAGTAGCTGGGGCGGATGGCTACACCTTC.

In the case of this clonotype: A read error may account for a junction end that differs from germline. V usage is TRBV18 and J usage is TRBJ2-5, with D unclear. In germline, CDR1 is KGHSH, CDR2 LQKENI. CDR3 length: 14 amino acids. CDR3 sequence reads: CVSSPLRSQETQYF. In nucleotides, the CDR3 is TGTGTCAGCTCACCACTGCGGAGCCAAGAGACCCAGTACTTC.

Concerning this clonotype: A read error may be the cause here, since a much bigger clone is one base away. The chain has TRBV5-4 and TRBJ2-5; 8 nucleotides align to TRBD1. Trimming took 3 bases from V and 1 from J; bases not matched to a gene: 8. Germline CDR1 and CDR2: SGHNT and YYREEE (reference sequence). The CDR3 runs to 16 residues. The CDR3 DNA sequence: TGTGCCAGCAGCTCCGAGAGCAGGGGGCCCCAAGAGACCCAGTACTTC. Amino acid sequence: CASSSESRGPQETQYF. Using reference TRBV5-4 and TRBJ2-5 for the parts outside the CDR3, the full variable domain is ETGVTQSPTHLIKTRGQQVTLRCSSQSGHNTVSWYQQALGQGPQFIFQYYREEENGRGNFPPRFSGLQFPNYSSELNVNALELDDSALYLCASSSESRGPQETQYFGPGTRLLVL.

The chain employs TRBV12-3 or TRBV12-4 and TRBJ2-1; 13 nucleotides align to TRBD2. The CDR3 totals 20 residues. Trimming took 4 bases from V and 0 from J; bases not matched to a gene: 12. The DNA for the CDR3 is TGTGCCAGCAGTTCGAAACTAGCGGGGGGGGTTAGGAGCTCCTACAATGAGCAGTTCTTC. Protein sequence: CASSSKLAGGVRSSYNEQFF.

The chain is built from TRBV28 and TRBJ2-5; TRBD2 matches at 9 bases. The DNA end favors TRBJ2-7, so the J call may be wrong. The germline CDR1 and CDR2 sequences are MDHEN and SYDVKM. The CDR3 consists of 15 residues. CDR3 sequence reads: CASKTLAGQGNEQYF. For the CDR3, the DNA is TGTGCCAGCAAAACGCTAGCGGGACAAGGTAACGAGCAGTACTTC.

V and J are TRBV20-1 and TRBJ2-7; tentatively, D is TRBD1 (6 bases). Germline-derived CDR1 and CDR2 are DFQATT and SNEGSKA (reference sequence). V was trimmed by 5 bases and J by 4 bases, leaving 15 bases between them. The CDR3 sequence is 13 residues long. The CDR3 region has the DNA TGCAGTGCTGGGCTCGGGACACCATACGAGCAGTACTTC. Its translation is CSAGLGTPYEQYF.

The chain recombines TRBV30 with TRBJ2-5; D not resolved. CDR3 length: 11 residues. With 2 bases removed from V and 2 bases from J, the gap between germline ends came to 3 bases. Germline V lookup: CDR1 GTSNPN, CDR2 SVGIG (reference sequence). The CDR3 coding sequence is TGTGCCTGGAGTATGCAAGAGACCCAGTACTTC. This codes for CAWSMQETQYF.

Only a few counts were recorded for this clonotype. A much larger clone sits a single nucleotide away, making a read error possible. This sequence joins TRBV10-3 and TRBJ2-1; D remains ambiguous. The CDR3 contains 15 residues. Germline CDR1 reads ENHRY; CDR2 reads SYGVKD. With 3 bases removed from V and 0 bases from J, the gap between germline ends came to 9 bases. The CDR3, as DNA: TGTGCCATCAGTGATGTGGAAAGCTCCTACAATGAGCAGTTCTTC. Translating gives CAISDVESSYNEQFF.

This clonotype was recorded at least ten times. The gene calls are TRBV7-2 and TRBJ2-3; no clear D. V was cut by 0 bases and J by 5 bases, with 3 bases left in between. Germline values: CDR1 SGHTA, CDR2 FQGNSA. The CDR3 totals 12 residues. CDR3 DNA sequence: TGTGCCAGCAGCTTAGCTGAAGATACGCAGTATTTT. It yields the protein CASSLAEDTQYF.

As to this clonotype: A clone one base away is much larger, so this may be a read error. V is TRBV4-3 and J is TRBJ2-7; maybe TRBD1 (6 bases). Germline V gives CDR1 LGHNA, CDR2 YSLEER. CDR3 length: 16 amino acids. V was shortened by 0 bases and J by 7 bases, with 19 bases between the two germline ends. The CDR3 region is CASSQDPRAQRGEQYF. In nucleotides, the CDR3 is TGCGCCAGCAGCCAAGATCCCCGAGCTCAGAGGGGGGAGCAGTACTTC.

J is TRBJ1-2 and V is TRBV7-9, with D perhaps matching TRBD1 (6 bases). Trimming removed 5 bases from V and 8 bases from J, with 21 bases in between. This CDR3 has 15 residues. The V gene's germline CDR1 is SEHNR and CDR2 FQNEAQ (reference sequence). The CDR3 DNA reads as TGTGCCAGCAGCCGGGACATCAGGGCTGCGAGGGGCTACACCTTC. Translated, it gives CASSRDIRAARGYTF.

In its sample, this clonotype was seen a few times. It may be a read error: a sequence one base away is much more abundant. The rearrangement joins TRBV10-3 to TRBJ2-1, with unresolved D. Germline CDR1 reads ENHRY; CDR2 reads SYGVKD. This CDR3 comprises 13 residues. V shed 4 bases and J shed 8 bases, with 12 bases lying between them. CDR3 DNA: TGTGCCATCAGTGCCGGTTATGACGATGAGCAGTTCTTC. Translating gives CAISAGYDDEQFF.

This clonotype was counted many times. The CDR3 nucleotides read TGTGCCAGCAGGGCGGGAGGGGGCGCAGATACGCAGTATTTT. The encoded protein is CASRAGGGADTQYF. The chain uses TRBV2 and TRBJ2-3, with 9 bases identical to TRBD2. The germline V gene encodes CDR1 SNHLY and CDR2 FYNNEI. The CDR3 consists of 14 residues. V lost 6 bases to trimming and J lost 4 bases; unmatched junction nucleotides: 5.

The chain links TRBV29-1 to TRBJ2-7, with D possibly TRBD2 on 6 matching bases. The CDR3 is made up of 14 amino acids. Trimming removed 0 bases at V and 2 bases at J, with 11 bases between. Looked up from germline, CDR1 is SQVTM and CDR2 is ANQGSEA. The DNA of the CDR3 is TGCAGCGTTGAAGATGGGAGGACCCCCTACGAGCAGTACTTC. Its protein is CSVEDGRTPYEQYF.

This clonotype was observed at least ten times. The chain has TRBV10-3 and TRBJ2-1, with TRBD1 matching 7 bases. The CDR3 runs 14 residues. After removal of 5 bases from V and 3 bases from J, the junction contained 4 bases not matched to a gene. Germline V gene data show CDR1 as ENHRY and CDR2 as SYGVKD. The CDR3 sequence is CAISRTGDYNEQFF. The CDR3 region has the DNA TGTGCCATCAGTCGGACAGGAGACTACAATGAGCAGTTCTTC.

Comment on this clonotype: This may come from a read error, since a much larger clone is one base off. The CDR3 DNA follows: TGTGCCGGCAACGGGCCTTATCAGCCCCAGCATTTT. Amino acid sequence: CAGNGPYQPQHF. V usage is TRBV12-3 or TRBV12-4 and J usage is TRBJ1-5; D remains ambiguous. This CDR3 region has 12 residues. Trimming left V 11 bases short and J 5 bases short, with 13 bases between.

The chain is built from TRBV12-3 or TRBV12-4 and TRBJ2-7; 9 bases align to TRBD1. There are 16 residues in the CDR3. V shed 1 base and J 5 bases; nucleotides not matched to a gene: 9. The CDR3 DNA reads as TGTGCCAGCAGTTTAGGGGCCGGGACAGGGAGCCACGAGCAGTACTTC. This translates into CASSLGAGTGSHEQYF.

The gene calls are TRBV20-1 and TRBJ2-3; TRBD2 agrees at 10 bases. V shed 6 bases and J 2 bases; nucleotides not matched to a gene: 11. The CDR3 has 16 amino acids. CDR1 DFQATT and CDR2 SNEGSKA come from the germline V gene (reference sequence). The CDR3 reads CSAKARTSGYTDTQYF. The CDR3 DNA reads as TGCAGTGCAAAGGCCCGGACTAGCGGATACACAGATACGCAGTATTTT.